This is a list of T cell receptor beta chains from one sample in a study of spatial heterogeneity in lung cancer. TCRdb independently ran MiXCR on the 5' RACE reads; one entry per CDR3 protein. Seen here are approximately 44,000 distinct CDR3 sequences, approximately 12% observed once, and the top ten hold roughly 40%. The input for sequencing was PBMCs, taken at surgery. The receptors come from a female donor with early-stage non-small cell lung cancer. CDR3s include the opening cysteine and the closing phenylalanine or tryptophan. Each record gives: V gene, D gene, J gene, clone size, CDR3 DNA, CDR3 protein. D genes are given only for firm matches. Size is omitted from some rows. Given values are once, few, many or a class for expanded clones.

>TRBV4-3|-|TRBJ1-1|many
TGCGCCAGCAGCCGGTCACTGAACACTGAAGCTTTCTTT
CASSRSLNTEAFF
>TRBV2|-|TRBJ2-7|few
TGTGCCAGCAGCAGACCGGGGCAGGGGTCCTACGAGCAGTACTTC
CASSRPGQGSYEQYF
>TRBV7-2|TRBD1|TRBJ2-5|-
TGTGCCAGCAGCTTAGGGCAGGGGGCTGAGACCCAGTACTTC
CASSLGQGAETQYF
>TRBV7-2|-|TRBJ2-7|-
TGTGCCAGCAGCTTAGAGGGGGGGGGCTACGAGCAGTACTTC
CASSLEGGGYEQYF
>TRBV21-1|-|TRBJ1-1|-
TGTGCCAGCAGCCGAGGAGACGCTTTCTTT
CASSRGDAFF
>TRBV7-6|-|TRBJ2-1|few
TGTGCCAGCACCACAGACCCAGGGGAGCAGTTCTTC
CASTTDPGEQFF
>TRBV29-1|TRBD1|TRBJ1-5|many
TGCAGCATCTCGACAGGGAGGGATCAGCCCCAGCATTTT
CSISTGRDQPQHF
>TRBV6-5|-|TRBJ2-4|-
TGTGCCAGCAGTTCCGACAGGTCCGACTCCAAAAACATTCAGTACTTC
CASSSDRSDSKNIQYF
>TRBV12-3/TRBV12-4|TRBD2|TRBJ2-1|few
TGTGCCAGCAGCCCTCGACTAGCGGGGGGCAATGAGCAGTTCTTC
CASSPRLAGGNEQFF
>TRBV20-1|TRBD1|TRBJ2-2|many
TGCAGTGCTAGAGCGGCCGACAGGGTGGGCACCGGGGAGCTGTTTTTT
CSARAADRVGTGELFF
>TRBV19|TRBD1|TRBJ2-3|few
TGTGCCAGTAGTGGACCGGGACAGGGCACAGATACGCAGTATTTT
CASSGPGQGTDTQYF
>TRBV6-2/TRBV6-3|-|TRBJ1-5|few
TGTGCCAGCACCCGAAGACCCGAATTATATCAGCCCCAGCATTTT
CASTRRPELYQPQHF
>TRBV20-1|-|TRBJ2-2|few
TGCAGTGCTAGAATTCCAGCGGGCGGGGAGATTGTAGCCGGGGAGCTGTTTTTT
CSARIPAGGEIVAGELFF